The source of this TCR beta chain is a study of cytomegalovirus exposure and HLA in healthy donors. V lost 2 bases and J 8 bases, leaving 16 bases between the germline ends. CDR1 is MGHDK, CDR2 SYGVNS, per germline. The CDR3 runs to 15 residues. This clone appeared a few times. The PCR used 60 Vbeta and 13 Jbeta primers. Some clones are missing from TCRdb's copy, which holds only in-frame ones; the method was immunoSEQ multiplex PCR. The sample records approximately 160,000 clones, 70% to 80% being singletons. This chain links TRBV25-1 with TRBJ2-1; TRBD2 might be the D (6 bases). The source material was PBMCs. The source is a female donor in good health and CMV-seronegative. The CDR3 DNA reads TGTGCCAGCAGTGAAGGAGGGATAATGTTAGATGAGCAGTTCTTC. Amino acid sequence: CASSEGGIMLDEQFF.